This note documents a single T cell receptor beta chain sequence. The antigen is unknown. These data belong to a study of radiotherapy plus CTLA-4 blockade in lung cancer. For the study at large: Objective responses occurred in about a sixth of patients; about 34% had disease control.

The CDR3 spans 14 residues. After removal of 6 bases from V and 3 bases from J, the junction contained 3 bases not matched to a gene. CDR1 and CDR2 from the germline V gene are MNHNS and SASEGT. The study's findings and limits: Clones derived from tumor TCRs expanded in blood after radiotherapy plus ipilimumab.

Repertoires were generated with immunoSEQ multiplex PCR, while TCRdb's copy carries only in-frame clones and drops some. The sample consists of 70,000 to 90,000 clones, approximately 78% of them appearing once. Those patients who had chemo-refractory metastatic non-small-cell lung cancer were given focal radiation along with CTLA-4 blockade through ipilimumab. The chain joins TRBV6-1 to TRBJ1-4; TRBD1 aligns across 8 bases. The material sequenced was peripheral blood, taken from a patient treated with radiotherapy plus ipilimumab. The origin of this receptor is a human donor with non-small cell lung cancer who had a complete response to radiotherapy plus ipilimumab. CDR3 sequence (DNA): TGTGCCAGCAGACAGGGGGTTGCTAATGAAAAACTGTTTTTT. Translating it yields CASRQGVANEKLFF.